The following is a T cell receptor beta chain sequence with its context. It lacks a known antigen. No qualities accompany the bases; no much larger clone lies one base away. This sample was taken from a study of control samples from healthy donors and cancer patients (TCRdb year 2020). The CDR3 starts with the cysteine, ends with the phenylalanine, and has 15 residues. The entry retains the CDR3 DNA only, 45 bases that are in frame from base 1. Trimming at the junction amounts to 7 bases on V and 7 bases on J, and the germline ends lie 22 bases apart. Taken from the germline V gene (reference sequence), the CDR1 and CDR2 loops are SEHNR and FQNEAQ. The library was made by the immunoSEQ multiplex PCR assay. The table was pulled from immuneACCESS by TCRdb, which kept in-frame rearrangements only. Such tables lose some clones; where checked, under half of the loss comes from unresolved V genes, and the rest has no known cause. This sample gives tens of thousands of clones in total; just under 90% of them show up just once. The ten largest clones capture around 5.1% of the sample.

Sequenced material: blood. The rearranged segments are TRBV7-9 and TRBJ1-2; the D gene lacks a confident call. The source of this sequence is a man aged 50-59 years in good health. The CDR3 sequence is CASTTMRPSSGGYTF. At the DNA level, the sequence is TGTGCCAGCACCACCATGAGACCGTCATCGGGTGGCTACACCTTC.